This TCR beta chain came from a study of T cells in tuberculosis (dated by TCRdb to 2016 to 2018). About the full investigation: The study combined CD1B tetramers and high-throughput TCR immunosequencing to characterize T cells specific for the mycobacterial lipid antigen glucose monomycolate (GMM). In a South African clinical cohort, IGRA-negative adolescents, IGRA-positive adolescents with latent tuberculosis and adults with active tuberculosis were compared, with ten people in each group. PBMC from active tuberculosis patients were archived either before standard anti-tuberculosis treatment began or within 7 days of the start of that treatment. General conclusions and limits of the study: Smaller NN-distances were partly driven by shorter CDR3-alpha lengths in active tuberculosis patients, and statistical significance was not reached for the TCR-beta difference. Clinical samples were selected based on the availability of cryopreserved specimens, with adults included as active tuberculosis cases and adolescents included as controls. With the diverse GMM-specific repertoire as input, a classifier achieved under 90% accuracy (AUROC about 0.93), whereas GEM motif frequencies as input gave approximately 70% accuracy. Compared with IGRA-negative controls, TCR-alpha repertoires from active tuberculosis had smaller mean NN-distances to GMM-specific TCRs, which suggests clonal expansion of these TCRs.

The time point label here, explained by the study, means: new active TB diagnosis, blood taken before or within 7 days of starting treatment. Active tuberculosis patients were HIV-seronegative South African adults aged 18 years or older with a new diagnosis. Confirmation of active tuberculosis was obtained by positive sputum smear microscopy and/or positive M. tuberculosis culture. Immunosequencing was performed on unsorted cryopreserved PBMC, with roughly 100,000 T cells per clinical donor covered on average. The CDR3 measures 15 amino acids from cysteine to phenylalanine. Only the CDR3 portion is preserved as DNA: 45 bases, with reading frame beginning at the first base. V loses 5 bases at its end and J loses 1 base; junction bases beyond the gene matches: 4. CDR1 and CDR2 (MNHEY, SMNVEV) derive from the germline V gene (reference sequence). The immunoSEQ multiplex PCR assay was used to generate TCR libraries, with TCR-beta and/or TCR-alpha/delta assays applied to each sample. Amplified TCR libraries were sequenced on the Illumina high-throughput platform. In the authors' own workflow: Clustering and dimensionality reduction relied on pairwise TCRdist distances among GMM-specific receptors from T cells that were either sorted ex vivo or expanded in vitro. The score assigned to each clinical repertoire was mean NN-distance, meaning the average TCRdist to the nearest 10% of tetramer-positive reference sequences. GEM TCR motif frequency was calculated as the fraction of unique TCRs that matched known GEM sequences in V/J usage and CDR3 length. Linear discriminant analysis with leave-one-out cross-validation, implemented in scikit-learn, was used to classify active tuberculosis. The source is immuneACCESS, and TCRdb retained only in-frame sequences with V and J called. Part of the clones is not carried over; for the studies checked, unresolved V genes explain less than half of this, and the remainder is unexplained. D and trimming come from the DNA, and the V and J calls and clone size come from that table. Counted in this sample were roughly 34,000 clones; 93% of them appeared once. Roughly an eighth of the sample comes from the top ten.

This clone appeared a few times. Its antigen remains unidentified. No qualities accompany the bases; no much larger clone lies one base away. The TCR comes from an adult with tuberculosis. This sequence uses TRBV27 and TRBJ2-3, and TRBD2 matches 9 of the central bases. Sequences were derived from PBMCs, sampled at tuberculosis diagnosis. The nucleotide sequence is TGTGCCAGCAGTCCGGGACTAGCCCGCACAGATACGCAGTATTTT. It specifies CASSPGLARTDTQYF.